This passage covers 8 T cell receptor beta chains from one sample sequenced in a study of T cells in Graves' hyperthyroidism and ophthalmopathy. Authors of the study amplified TCR beta CDR3 regions from RNA transcripts. TCR CDR3 regions were first amplified by RT-PCR with HTBI primers. TCRdb recomputed calls from the multiplex PCR reads with MiXCR, one row per CDR3 protein. Of more than 350,000 distinct CDR3 sequences in the sample, about 15% were seen once. Sequenced input: blood. Every receptor here comes from a woman between 25 and 40 years old with Graves' ophthalmopathy.

This clonotype was seen at least ten times. Here the CDR3 reads CASSFQHQVEKLFF. In DNA form, the CDR3 reads TGTGCCAGCAGCTTTCAACACCAAGTTGAAAAACTGTTTTTT. The gene calls are TRBV11-2 and TRBJ1-4; the D is unclear. Trimming left V 3 bases short and J 7 bases short, with 12 bases between. There are 14 residues in the CDR3. Germline assignment: CDR1 SGHAT and CDR2 FQNNGV.

The chain links TRBV7-8 to TRBJ2-7; 12 bases map to TRBD2. This CDR3 has 14 amino acids. Losses at the gene ends were 5 bases for V and 4 bases for J; bases not matched to a gene: 3. Germline V gene sequence: CDR1 SGHVS, CDR2 FQNEAQ. The CDR3 sequence is CASSRTSGKYEQYF. The CDR3 bases are TGTGCCAGCAGCCGGACTAGCGGGAAGTACGAGCAGTACTTC.

This clonotype was recorded many times. This chain connects TRBV3-1 to TRBJ1-3, with D hard to call. CDR1 LGHDT and CDR2 YNNKEL come from the germline V gene (reference sequence). CDR3 size: 15 residues. V lost 1 base, J lost 0 bases, and 7 bases lay in between. Here the CDR3 reads CASSQGRGSGNTIYF. The CDR3 DNA reads as TGTGCCAGCAGCCAAGGCCGGGGCTCTGGAAACACCATATATTTT.

This clonotype was recorded at least ten times. This chain uses TRBV7-8 with TRBJ2-1; 8 bases fit TRBD2. V was clipped by 9 bases and J by 8 bases; unmatched bases: 12. Germline loops: CDR1 SGHVS, CDR2 FQNEAQ. This CDR3 spans 14 amino acids. CDR3 protein: CASRGVSGEDEQFF. CDR3 DNA sequence: TGTGCCAGTAGGGGAGTTAGCGGGGAGGATGAGCAGTTCTTC.

The chain employs TRBV27 and TRBJ2-7, with D possibly matching TRBD2 (7 bases). The germline V and J ends were trimmed by 0 bases and 4 bases, with 19 bases remaining between them. There are 17 residues in the CDR3. From germline, CDR1 is MNHEY and CDR2 SMNVEV (reference sequence). The CDR3 is CASSLSGRPGGRYEQYF. The CDR3 nucleotides read TGTGCCAGCAGTTTATCGGGTCGACCGGGGGGCAGGTACGAGCAGTACTTC.

This clonotype showed up just a few times. A clone one base away is much larger, so this may be a read error. This chain links TRBV20-1 with TRBJ1-1; 10 bases are shared with TRBD1. Per germline, CDR1 DFQATT and CDR2 SNEGSKA (reference sequence). The CDR3 sequence is 15 residues long. Here the CDR3 reads CSVRLRQGAGTEAFF. The CDR3 bases are TGCAGTGTTAGACTCCGACAGGGGGCAGGTACTGAAGCTTTCTTT.

Ten or more counts support this clonotype. The gene calls are TRBV24-1 and TRBJ2-5; 7 nucleotides match TRBD1. The trim removed 3 bases at V and 1 base at J, leaving 7 bases unmatched. Germline V lookup: CDR1 KGHDR, CDR2 SFDVKD. The CDR3 runs to 16 residues. As DNA, the CDR3 is TGTGCCACCAGTGATGAAACAGGGGTTGGCCAAGAGACCCAGTACTTC. Translated: CATSDETGVGQETQYF.

This clonotype was recorded at least ten times. The chain joins TRBV6-2 or TRBV6-3 to TRBJ2-7, with 13 positions matching TRBD2. This CDR3 contains 15 residues. The V segment lost 4 bases and the J segment 0 bases; nucleotides outside the gene matches: 0. The germline V gene has CDR1 MNHEY and CDR2 SVGEGT. The CDR3: CASSWTSGSSYEQYF. The CDR3 DNA follows: TGTGCCAGCAGTTGGACTAGCGGGAGCTCCTACGAGCAGTACTTC.